The entry below describes one T cell receptor (beta chain). At one of its ends the junction is not consistent with the germline gene, which may arise from a read error. Clones were sequenced by immunoSEQ multiplex PCR, and TCRdb holds only the in-frame ones, with some missing. Seen here are 1.4 million or so clones, approximately 98.5% observed once, and the top ten hold around 0.33%. Germline V gene lookup returns CDR1 LGHNA and CDR2 YNFKEQ. There are 14 residues in the CDR3. The record originates from a study of shared clonotypes between healthy human individuals. The TCR comes from a man younger than 40 in good health. The specimen sequenced was naive CD4+ T cells sorted from blood. Regarding subset: CD45RA+ positively selected. V gene TRBV4-2 combines with J gene TRBJ2-2; no definite D call. The CDR3 DNA reads TGTGCCAGCCGACAAACCTTGAACATCGGGGAGCTGTTTTTT. It encodes CASRQTLNIGELFF.